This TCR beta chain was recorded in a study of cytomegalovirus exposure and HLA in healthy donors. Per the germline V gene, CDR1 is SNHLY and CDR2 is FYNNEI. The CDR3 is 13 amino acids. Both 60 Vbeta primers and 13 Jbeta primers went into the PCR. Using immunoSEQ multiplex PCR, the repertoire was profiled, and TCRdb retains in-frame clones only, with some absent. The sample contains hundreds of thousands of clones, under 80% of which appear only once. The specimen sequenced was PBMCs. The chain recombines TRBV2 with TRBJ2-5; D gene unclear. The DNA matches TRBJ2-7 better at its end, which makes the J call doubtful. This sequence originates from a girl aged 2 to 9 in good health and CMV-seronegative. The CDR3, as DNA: TGTGCCAGCAGATTGCTGGGCGTGTACGAGCAGTACTTC. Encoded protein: CASRLLGVYEQYF.